This TCR beta chain was obtained from a study of cytomegalovirus exposure and HLA in healthy donors (dated by TCRdb to about 2017). Turning to the overall study: An earlier analysis of roughly 500 of the donors reported 250 to 300 Gb of sequence data and 117 million unique TCR beta sequences from roughly 200 million T cells. Approximately 300 gigabases of sequencing data and tens of millions of unique TCR sequences made up an early release that covered over 550 HLA-typed donors. The genetic ancestry cluster associated with self-reported Caucasian donors included around 76% of the roughly 400 genotyped donors. The study aimed to test whether signatures of past pathogen exposure could be identified by cataloging public T cell receptors. The study profiled the T cell repertoires of hundreds of subjects by immunosequencing and related them to cytomegalovirus serostatus. Along with the approximately 670-subject first cohort, a separate validation cohort of over a hundred different subjects was used. High-throughput TCR immunosequencing, statistical association of individual TCRs with disease status, and machine learning were combined to predict cytomegalovirus infection status. A later analysis re-examined previously published TCR beta repertoires from over 500 donors and added high-resolution HLA genotyping to investigate patterns of TCR occurrence. Rather than using new phenotypic data, the later analysis identified candidate immune exposures from TCR beta sequences and from how often those sequences occurred across donors. In an earlier analysis of roughly 580 of the donors, high-throughput TCR beta sequencing was used to judge whether each TCR beta V gene segment behaved as functional or pseudogenic. Donor age, sex, ethnicity and CMV serostatus were compiled together with the repertoire data. A later genetic analysis used genome-wide SNP genotypes for about 60% of the roughly 670 donors, treating that subset as a discovery cohort. All discovery cohort repertoires had been generated on a single sequencing platform. Class I and class II HLA loci were covered by the typing at four-digit resolution. Typing coverage varied by locus: about 620-640 donors for A, B, C, DRB1 and DQB1; 500 to 550 for DQA1; around 610 for DPA1; around 490 for DPB1. Because of strong linkage in the cohort, five DR-DQ haplotypes were treated as single units for association and clustering. Among some 410 genotyped donors of the cohort, an average of approximately 250,000 unique TCR beta nucleotide sequences were sequenced per donor, around 18% of them non-productive. Overall results and qualifications from the work: A later genetic analysis reported fewer N-insertions in productive TCRs among donors in an Asian-associated ancestry cluster than the roughly 620-donor mean. This cohort had only TCR beta chains sequenced, and the lack of alpha or paired-chain data limited which features could be detected. A cluster of highly shared sequence variants was judged likely to be a technical artifact of the sequencing pipeline. A few of the identified cytomegalovirus-associated TCR beta chains were confirmed in vitro to be specific for cytomegalovirus antigens. Some IMGT-functional V segments, including TRBV6-2 and TRBV6-3, could not be told apart with the 87-base-pair reads, so those segments were excluded. According to a later analysis, most CMV-associated TCR beta chains appeared to be HLA-restricted, and the HLA associations seemed to be driven largely by CMV exposure. Correlated functional status among segregating V segments might be attributable to linkage disequilibrium, but an unknown experimental factor could not be ruled out. Broadly in line with IMGT annotations, most TCR beta V segments showed up in productive rearrangements about 87% or about 30% of the time in an earlier analysis of 450 to 750 of the donors. Roughly uniform sequencing depth across donors was assumed in presence/absence analyses, although this assumption may not hold. The authors suggested that the approach could potentially be generalized to other disease states and immunological phenotypes. In both the original and validation cohorts, the classifier was reported to diagnose cytomegalovirus status with high specificity and sensitivity. In a later analysis, HLA-associated TCR beta chains showed more clonal expansion and lower generation probabilities than non-associated chains that were equally common. V-gene and J-gene trimming of TCR beta chains was associated with a missense DCLRE1C variant in a later genetic analysis, and the association was replicated in an independent cohort. A further reported finding was that TCR beta sequences accurately predicted the HLA-A and HLA-B alleles for most subjects in the first cohort. When HLA alleles, especially DR and DQ, strongly co-occurred, attributing TCR associations to individual alleles was difficult. In a later analysis, several top co-occurrence clusters were reported to appear linked to parvovirus B19, influenza, CMV and Epstein-Barr virus. For the cohort, immune exposure information was limited to CMV serostatus. Specific HLA alleles were associated with more than 15,000 TCR beta sequences at a false discovery rate of 0.05 in a later analysis. While some public TCRs were present in many individuals, most TCR sequences turned up only very rarely across donors. HLA typing was unavailable for some donors at each locus, so association tests used only the typed subset. The earlier analysis of about 600 of the donors excluded roughly 17 rarely observed V segments, including chromosome 9 orphons, because counts were too low. In the study, around 150 TCR beta chains were listed as associated with cytomegalovirus. A later analysis found that TCR association rates varied across HLA loci, with DRB1 alleles showing the most associated TCRs and HLA-C alleles the fewest.

Reading from cysteine to phenylalanine, the CDR3 counts 17 amino acids. The entry retains the CDR3 DNA only, 51 bases that are in frame from base 1. Compared with germline, V lacks 5 bases and J lacks 0 bases; bases without a gene match: 7. CDR1 SEHNR and CDR2 FQNEAQ were looked up in the germline V gene (reference sequence). The cohort comprised hundreds of healthy bone marrow donors. All cohort members were sampled while nominally healthy, although unrecorded immune exposures were likely present. The donor tested CMV seropositive, placing the donor among the 250 to 350 seropositive members of the cohort. A peripheral blood sample was collected from each donor, and TCR beta sequencing was performed on peripheral blood mononuclear cells. Genomic DNA was extracted from the blood cell samples with the Qiagen DNeasy Blood Extraction Kit. Notes on this clone: Its antigen is not yet known. Base qualities were left out, and no much larger clone turns up one base away.

Libraries were constructed by the immunoSEQ multiplex PCR assay. For the multiplex PCR, a mixture combining 60 forward primers for TCR Vbeta segments and 13 reverse primers for TCR Jbeta segments was used. The CDR3 region of rearranged TCR beta genes was amplified from genomic DNA with a multiplex PCR assay. On the Illumina HiSeq System, the amplified TCR beta libraries were sequenced as 87-base-pair reads. Per the original workflow: In a later analysis, some 80 million unique TCR beta chains were counted across the approximately 640 repertoires, and approximately 11 million of these chains were shared by at least two donors. Raw reads were error-corrected and collapsed into unique sequences with a nearest-neighbor algorithm that merged closely related sequences to remove PCR and sequencing errors. To assign V, D and J gene segments, CDR3 sequences were aligned to IMGT reference sequences. For a sequence to be retained, a match of at least six nucleotides to both a V gene segment and a J gene segment was required. A rearrangement was called productive if the CDR3 had no stop codons and remained in frame with V and J, and every other rearrangement was called non-productive. CDR3 was defined according to IMGT convention as the region running from the second conserved V-encoded cysteine to the conserved J-encoded phenylalanine. In an earlier analysis of around 600 of the donors, sequences lacking an unambiguous match to a single V gene segment were excluded. An earlier analysis of 450 to 650 of the donors called V segments functional above 56.7% productive rearrangements and segregating when the between-donor standard deviation exceeded 5%. A statistical classification framework was developed to diagnose cytomegalovirus status using the catalog of TCR beta chain sequences. In a later analysis, V and J genes were assigned by comparing TCR nucleotide sequences against IMGT/GENE-DB human TR gene sequences. Using the TCRdist pipeline, a later analysis assigned CDR3 sequences along with most-parsimonious VDJ recombination scenarios. In a later analysis, each TCR beta chain was defined by its CDR3 amino acid sequence together with its V-gene family, and reads without a unique V-gene family were excluded. A later analysis removed several hundred highly shared, low-generation-probability nucleotide sequences to deal with suspected cross-contamination and a sequencing artifact. In a later analysis, a clonal expansion index for each public chain was calculated from normalized within-repertoire ranks of inferred template counts. A later analysis computed generation probabilities with a VDJ recombination model fitted to out-of-frame rearrangements, and checked the results against IGoR. A later analysis scored TCR-TCR, TCR-HLA and TCR-CMV co-occurrence with hypergeometric tests, applying a repertoire-size bias correction to TCR pairs. To estimate false discovery rates, a later analysis permuted the HLA or CMV assignments 20 times. A later analysis grouped co-occurring TCRs with DBSCAN, adding TCRdist sequence similarity when clustering within HLA-allele-positive subsets. For co-occurrence clustering, repertoires with fewer than 30,000 or more than 120,000 public chains were excluded, along with a handful of repertoires with anomalous nucleotide sharing. Not all clones reach the TCRdb copy of this immuneACCESS table, which keeps in-frame sequences only. Checked studies attribute under half of the gap to unresolved V genes and leave the rest unexplained. That table is the source of V, J and clone size, and D and trimming were worked out from the DNA. The sample includes some 140,000 clones, with about 74% observed a single time. Jointly, the top ten make up around 4.5% of the sample.

Sequenced: PBMCs. This TCR was recovered from a man younger than 30 in good health and CMV-seropositive. The rearranged segments are TRBV7-9 and TRBJ1-6, with 7 middle bases fitting TRBD1. The nucleotides are TGTGCCAGCAGCCCACCGGACAGGAGCTCCTATAATTCACCCCTCCACTTT. Its coded protein is CASSPPDRSSYNSPLHF.